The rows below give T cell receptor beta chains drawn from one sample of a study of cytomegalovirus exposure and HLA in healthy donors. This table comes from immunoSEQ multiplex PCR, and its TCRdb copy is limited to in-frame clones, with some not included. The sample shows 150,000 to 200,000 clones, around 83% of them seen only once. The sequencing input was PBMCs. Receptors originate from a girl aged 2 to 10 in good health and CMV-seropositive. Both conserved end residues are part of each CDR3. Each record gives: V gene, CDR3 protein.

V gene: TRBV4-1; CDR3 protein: CASSQDNPGLGEQPQHF
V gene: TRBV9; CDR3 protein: CASGGGRVNQPQHF
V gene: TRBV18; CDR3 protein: CASSLRTGGEGYTF
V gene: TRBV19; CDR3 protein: CASSSVAARTTQGTGELFF
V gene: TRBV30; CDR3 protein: CAWTGGYGYTF
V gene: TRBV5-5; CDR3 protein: CASSPQGWQETQYF
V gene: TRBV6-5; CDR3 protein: CASSYKGGAGNTIYF
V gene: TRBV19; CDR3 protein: CASSIGAGEAFF
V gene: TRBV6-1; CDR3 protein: CASGRGGTIYEQYF
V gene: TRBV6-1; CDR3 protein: CASRSTGSRWEQYF
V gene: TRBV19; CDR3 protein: CASSKTGHNQPQHF
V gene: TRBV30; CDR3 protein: CAGSYSPNEQYF
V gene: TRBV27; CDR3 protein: CASRLGGAAEAFF
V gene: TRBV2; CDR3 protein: CARQGPRLRGYTF
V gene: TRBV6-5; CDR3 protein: CASSEGSEYTEAFF
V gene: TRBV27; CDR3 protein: CASSLLGQSSYEQYF
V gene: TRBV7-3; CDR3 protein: CASSPTPGQGFGEQYF
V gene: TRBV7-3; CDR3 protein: CASSSVSSTDTQYF
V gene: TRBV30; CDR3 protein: CAWSNGGQEKLFF
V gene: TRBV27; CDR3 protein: CASSHRTVNTEAFF
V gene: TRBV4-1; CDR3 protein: CASSQDRAVGGETQYF
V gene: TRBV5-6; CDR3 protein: CASSWGTGSVYEQYF
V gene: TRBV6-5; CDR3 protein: CASSYSWGGPTDTQYF
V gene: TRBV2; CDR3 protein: CASGRDRVNIQYF
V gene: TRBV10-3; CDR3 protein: CAISEPPLDRGKIQDTQYF
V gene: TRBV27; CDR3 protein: CASSRQGAEYEQYF
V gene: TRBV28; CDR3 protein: CASSQDTDNEQFF
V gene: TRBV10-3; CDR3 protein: CAAKTSGKTGSYNEQFF
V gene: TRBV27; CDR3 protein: CASSLSLAKADTQYF
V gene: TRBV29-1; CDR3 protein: CSVVGGSKRETQYF
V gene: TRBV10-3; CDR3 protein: CAIKTPLLFRSTDTQYF
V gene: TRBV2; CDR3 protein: CASRKGDRGNEQFF
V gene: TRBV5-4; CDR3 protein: CASSVTGAHSYEQYF
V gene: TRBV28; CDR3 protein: CASSFLGPYEQYF
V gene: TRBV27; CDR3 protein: CASSLHRGDTEAFF
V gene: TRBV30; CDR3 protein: CAWNYGLNTDTQYF
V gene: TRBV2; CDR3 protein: CASSQTSWDEQYF
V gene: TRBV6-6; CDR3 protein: CASSPGQGRTQYF
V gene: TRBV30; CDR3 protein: CAWFGTALGGYTF